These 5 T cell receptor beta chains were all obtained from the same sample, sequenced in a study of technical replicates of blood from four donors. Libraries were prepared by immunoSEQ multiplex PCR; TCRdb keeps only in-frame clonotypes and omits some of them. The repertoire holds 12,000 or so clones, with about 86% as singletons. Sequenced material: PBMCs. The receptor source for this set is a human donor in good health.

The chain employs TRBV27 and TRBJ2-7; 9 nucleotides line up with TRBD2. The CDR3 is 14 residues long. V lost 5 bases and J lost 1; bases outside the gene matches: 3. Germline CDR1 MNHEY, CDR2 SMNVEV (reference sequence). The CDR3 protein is CASSIAGVSYEQYF. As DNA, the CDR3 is TGTGCCAGCAGTATAGCGGGAGTATCCTACGAGCAGTACTTC.

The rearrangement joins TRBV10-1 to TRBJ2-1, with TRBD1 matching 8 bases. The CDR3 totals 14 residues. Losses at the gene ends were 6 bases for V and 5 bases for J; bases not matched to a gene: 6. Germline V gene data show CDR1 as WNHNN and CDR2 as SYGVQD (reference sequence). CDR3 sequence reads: CASSGGQEDNEQFF. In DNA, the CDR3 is TGCGCCAGCAGCGGGGGACAGGAGGACAATGAGCAGTTCTTC.

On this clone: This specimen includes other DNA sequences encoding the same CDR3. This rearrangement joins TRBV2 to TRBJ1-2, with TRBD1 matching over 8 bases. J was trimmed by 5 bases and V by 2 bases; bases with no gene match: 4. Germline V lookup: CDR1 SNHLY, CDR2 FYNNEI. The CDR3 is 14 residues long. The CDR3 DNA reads TGTGCCAGCAGTGAACAGGGGGCTGAGTATGGCTACACCTTC. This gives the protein CASSEQGAEYGYTF.

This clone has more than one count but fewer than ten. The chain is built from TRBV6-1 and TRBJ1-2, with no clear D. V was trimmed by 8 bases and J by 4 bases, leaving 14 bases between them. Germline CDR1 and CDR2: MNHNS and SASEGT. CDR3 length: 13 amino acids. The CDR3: CASYSEAVYGYTF. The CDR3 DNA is TGTGCCAGCTATAGCGAAGCGGTCTATGGCTACACCTTC.

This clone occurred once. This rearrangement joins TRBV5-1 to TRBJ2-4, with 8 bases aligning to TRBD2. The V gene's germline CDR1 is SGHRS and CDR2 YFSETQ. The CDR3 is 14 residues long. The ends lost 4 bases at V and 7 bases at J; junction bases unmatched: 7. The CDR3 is CASSPGTGGNIQYF. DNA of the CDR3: TGCGCCAGCAGCCCAGGGACGGGGGGGAACATTCAGTACTTC.